These 10 T cell receptor beta chains were sequenced from one sample in a study of cytomegalovirus exposure and HLA in healthy donors. Use of 60 Vbeta and 13 Jbeta primers characterized the PCR. Profiled with immunoSEQ multiplex PCR; TCRdb holds only in-frame clones, not every one. The sample consists of about 180,000 clones, approximately 84% of them appearing once. Sequenced material: PBMCs. The receptors were sampled from a girl aged 5-17 years in good health and CMV-seropositive.

This chain links TRBV7-9 with TRBJ2-6; 9 bases fit TRBD2. This CDR3 spans 18 amino acids. Germline-derived CDR1 and CDR2 are SEHNR and FQNEAQ (reference sequence). J was trimmed by 1 base and V by 1 base; bases with no gene match: 5. The CDR3 DNA is TGTGCCAGCAGCTTAGGATCGAGCGGGAGGTCTGGGGCCAACGTCCTGACTTTC. This gives the protein CASSLGSSGRSGANVLTF.

V usage is TRBV11-2 and J usage is TRBJ2-7; 7 positions agree with TRBD1. Germline CDR1 SGHAT, CDR2 FQNNGV. This CDR3 is built from 15 residues. Trimming cost V 5 bases and J 1 base; bases outside gene matches: 8. This chain's CDR3 is CASSVTGAHSYEQYF. The CDR3 DNA reads TGTGCCAGCAGCGTAACAGGGGCTCATTCCTACGAGCAGTACTTC.

The V call is TRBV15, the J call TRBJ1-4; perhaps TRBD1 as D (6 bases). V lost 9 bases and J lost 6, with 14 bases in between. The CDR3 is 13 amino acids. CDR1 and CDR2 from the germline V gene are LNHNV and YYDKDF (reference sequence). The CDR3 sequence: CATGRPGDEKLFF. In nucleotides, the CDR3 is TGTGCCACGGGTAGGCCAGGGGATGAAAAACTGTTTTTT.

The rearrangement links TRBV9 to TRBJ2-3; TRBD2 agrees at 11 bases. The CDR3 totals 17 residues. The ends lost 4 bases at V and 4 bases at J; junction bases unmatched: 11. Germline V gene sequence: CDR1 SGDLS, CDR2 YYNGEE. CDR3 in DNA: TGTGCCAGCAGCCCTCCGGGTAGCGGGAGGGAAGCAGATACGCAGTATTTT. It is translated as CASSPPGSGREADTQYF. The full variable domain, rest sourced from reference TRBV9 and TRBJ2-3, is DSGVTQTPKHLITATGQRVTLRCSPRSGDLSVYWYQQSLDQGLQFLIQYYNGEERAKGNILERFSAQQFPDLHSELNLSSLELGDSALYFCASSPPGSGREADTQYFGPGTRLTVL.

The chain is built from TRBV5-1 and TRBJ2-4, with D possibly being TRBD2 (5 bases). Trimming removed 0 bases from V and 7 bases from J, with 8 bases in between. This CDR3 is built from 13 residues. Germline V CDR1 and CDR2: SGHRS, YFSETQ. Here the CDR3 DNA reads TGCGCCAGCAGCTTGGCTGGGGAGAACATTCAGTACTTC. It translates to CASSLAGENIQYF.

To note about this clone: Other DNA sequences from this sample encode an identical CDR3 as well. The V gene is TRBV2, the J gene TRBJ2-3, with D tentatively TRBD2 (6 bases). V was pared by 6 bases and J by 3 bases, with 7 bases between. This CDR3 has 12 amino acids. Germline V gene sequence: CDR1 SNHLY, CDR2 FYNNEI. The CDR3: CASSAGTDTQYF. CDR3 nucleotides: TGTGCCAGCAGCGCGGGGACAGATACGCAGTATTTT.

This clone has only a few counts. The chain links TRBV7-9 to TRBJ1-1, with 7 bases that match TRBD1. CDR1 is SEHNR, CDR2 FQNEAQ, per germline (reference sequence). The CDR3 is made up of 17 amino acids. After removal of 5 bases from V and 4 bases from J, the junction contained 16 bases not matched to a gene. Here the CDR3 reads CASSPGDSRLGSTEAFF. The CDR3 DNA reads as TGTGCCAGCAGCCCCGGGGACAGCCGCTTGGGGAGCACTGAAGCTTTCTTT.

The V gene is TRBV9, the J gene TRBJ1-1; TRBD1 is a possible D gene (5 bases). The CDR3 consists of 17 residues. Germline CDR1 and CDR2: SGDLS and YYNGEE. The germline V and J ends were trimmed by 0 bases and 0 bases, with 15 bases remaining between them. CDR3 DNA sequence: TGTGCCAGCAGCGTAGGATGGGGGGGAAACATGAACACTGAAGCTTTCTTT. It encodes CASSVGWGGNMNTEAFF.

The chain combines TRBV29-1 with TRBJ2-5; 8 bases are a match to TRBD1. Per the germline V gene, CDR1 is SQVTM and CDR2 is ANQGSEA. The J segment lost 7 bases and the V segment lost 4 bases, leaving 8 bases of the junction unmatched. The CDR3 has 13 residues. The CDR3, as DNA: TGCAGCGTTGGTCAGGGGGCGGTGAGGACCCAGTACTTC. This encodes CSVGQGAVRTQYF. The full variable domain, in which reference TRBV29-1 and TRBJ2-5 provide the parts outside the CDR3, is SAVISQKPSRDICQRGTSLTIQCQVDSQVTMMFWYRQQPGQSLTLIATANQGSEATYESGFVIDKFPISRPNLTFSTLTVSNMSPEDSSIYLCSVGQGAVRTQYFGPGTRLLVL.

The V and J genes are TRBV5-1 and TRBJ2-7, with D maybe TRBD1 (6 bases). Germline CDR1 reads SGHRS; CDR2 reads YFSETQ. V was clipped by 0 bases and J by 1 base, with 14 bases between them. The CDR3 extends over 16 amino acids. CDR3 loop: CASSLELQGSSYEQYF. CDR3 DNA: TGCGCCAGCAGCTTGGAGTTGCAGGGGTCTTCCTACGAGCAGTACTTC. Based on the CDR3 plus reference TRBV5-1 and TRBJ2-7, the full variable domain is KAGVTQTPRYLIKTRGQQVTLSCSPISGHRSVSWYQQTPGQGLQFLFEYFSETQRNKGNFPGRFSGRQFSNSRSEMNVSTLELGDSALYLCASSLELQGSSYEQYFGPGTRLTVT.